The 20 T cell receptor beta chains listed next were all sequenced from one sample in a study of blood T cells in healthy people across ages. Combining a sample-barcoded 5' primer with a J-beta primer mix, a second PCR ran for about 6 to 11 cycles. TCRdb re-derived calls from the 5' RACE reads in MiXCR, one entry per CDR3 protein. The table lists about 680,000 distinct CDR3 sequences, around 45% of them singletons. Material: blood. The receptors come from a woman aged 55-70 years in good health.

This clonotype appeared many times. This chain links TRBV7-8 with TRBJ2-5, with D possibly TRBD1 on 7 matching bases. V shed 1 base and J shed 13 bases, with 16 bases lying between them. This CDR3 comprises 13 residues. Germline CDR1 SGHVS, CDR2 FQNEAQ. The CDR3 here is CASSLEEGAPRYF. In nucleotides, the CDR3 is TGTGCCAGCAGCTTAGAGGAGGGGGCGCCTCGGTACTTC.

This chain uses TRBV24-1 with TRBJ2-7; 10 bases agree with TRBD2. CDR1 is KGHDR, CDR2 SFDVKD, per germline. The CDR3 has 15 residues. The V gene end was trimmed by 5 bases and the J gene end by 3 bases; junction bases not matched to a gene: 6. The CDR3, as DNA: TGTGCCACCAGTGGGCCTAGCGGGAGCTTCTACGAGCAGTACTTC. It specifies CATSGPSGSFYEQYF.

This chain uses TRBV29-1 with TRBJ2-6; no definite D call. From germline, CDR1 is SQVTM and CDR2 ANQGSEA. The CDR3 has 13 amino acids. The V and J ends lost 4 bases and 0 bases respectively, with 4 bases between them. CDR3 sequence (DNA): TGCAGCGTTGTTGCCTCTGGGGCCAACGTCCTGACTTTC. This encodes CSVVASGANVLTF.

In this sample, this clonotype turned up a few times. In nucleotides, the CDR3 is TGCAGCGTTGAAGCGAGCCGGAGCTCCTACAATGAGCAGTTCTTC. Its translation is CSVEASRSSYNEQFF. The chain carries TRBV29-1 and TRBJ2-1, with no clear D. From germline, CDR1 is SQVTM and CDR2 ANQGSEA. Trimming shortened V by 1 base and J by 0 bases, and 10 bases separated the two germline ends. CDR3 size: 15 residues.

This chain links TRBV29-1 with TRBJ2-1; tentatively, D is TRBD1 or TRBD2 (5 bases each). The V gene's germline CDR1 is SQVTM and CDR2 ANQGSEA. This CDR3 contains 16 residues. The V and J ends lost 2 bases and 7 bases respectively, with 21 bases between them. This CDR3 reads CSVESDLGTLRNEQFF. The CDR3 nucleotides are TGCAGCGTTGAAAGTGATTTAGGGACCCTGAGGAATGAGCAGTTCTTC.

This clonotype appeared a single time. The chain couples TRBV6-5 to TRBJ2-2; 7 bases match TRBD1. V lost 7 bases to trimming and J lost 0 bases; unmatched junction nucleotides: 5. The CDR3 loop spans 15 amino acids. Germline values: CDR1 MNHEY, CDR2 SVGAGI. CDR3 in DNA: TGTGCCAGCAAAATAGGGACAGCGAACACCGGGGAGCTGTTTTTT. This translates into CASKIGTANTGELFF.

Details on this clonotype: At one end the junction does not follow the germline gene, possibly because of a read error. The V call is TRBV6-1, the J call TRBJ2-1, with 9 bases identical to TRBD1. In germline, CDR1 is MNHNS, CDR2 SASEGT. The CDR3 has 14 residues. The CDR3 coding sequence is TGTGCCAGCCACGACAGGGGGGGACGGAATGGGCAGTTCTTC. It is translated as CASHDRGGRNGQFF.

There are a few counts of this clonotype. CDR3 sequence: CSARDLDRGNSNQPQHF. DNA for the CDR3: TGCAGTGCTAGAGATCTCGACAGGGGGAACAGCAATCAGCCCCAGCATTTT. This chain uses TRBV20-1 with TRBJ1-5; TRBD1 agrees at 9 bases. V lost 0 bases, J lost 1 base, and 7 bases stayed unmatched. The CDR3 runs 17 residues. The germline V gene encodes CDR1 DFQATT and CDR2 SNEGSKA (reference sequence).

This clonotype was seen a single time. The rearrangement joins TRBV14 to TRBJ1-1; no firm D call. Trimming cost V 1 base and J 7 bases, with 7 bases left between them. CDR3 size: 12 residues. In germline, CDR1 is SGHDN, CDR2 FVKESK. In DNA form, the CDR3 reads TGTGCCAGCAGCCAAGGGCGATTTGAAGCTTTCTTT. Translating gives CASSQGRFEAFF.

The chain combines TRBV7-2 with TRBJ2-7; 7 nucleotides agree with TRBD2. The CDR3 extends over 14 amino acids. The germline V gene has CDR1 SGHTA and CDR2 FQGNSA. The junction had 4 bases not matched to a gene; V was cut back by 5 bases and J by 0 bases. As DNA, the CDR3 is TGTACCAGCAGCCGATCGGGGGGCTCCTACGAGCAGTACTTC. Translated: CTSSRSGGSYEQYF.

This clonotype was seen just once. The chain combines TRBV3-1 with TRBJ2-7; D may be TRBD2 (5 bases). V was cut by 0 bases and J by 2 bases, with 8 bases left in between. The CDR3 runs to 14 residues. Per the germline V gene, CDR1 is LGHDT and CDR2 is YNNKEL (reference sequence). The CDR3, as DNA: TGTGCCAGCAGCCAAGAGGAGAGGGCCTACGAGCAGTACTTC. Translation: CASSQEERAYEQYF.

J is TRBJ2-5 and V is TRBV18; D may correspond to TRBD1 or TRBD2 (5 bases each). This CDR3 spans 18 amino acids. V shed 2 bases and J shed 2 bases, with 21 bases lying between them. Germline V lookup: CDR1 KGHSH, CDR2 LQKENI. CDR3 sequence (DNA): TGTGCCAGCTCACCAACCCTTCCCTCCGGGACCCGGCAAGAGACCCAGTACTTC. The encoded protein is CASSPTLPSGTRQETQYF.

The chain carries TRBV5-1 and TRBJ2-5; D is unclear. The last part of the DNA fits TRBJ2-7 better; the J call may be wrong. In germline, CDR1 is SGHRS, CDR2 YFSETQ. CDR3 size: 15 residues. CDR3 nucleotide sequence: TGCGCCAGCAGCTTGGGTCAGTTACAAACCTACGAGCAGTACTTC. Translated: CASSLGQLQTYEQYF.

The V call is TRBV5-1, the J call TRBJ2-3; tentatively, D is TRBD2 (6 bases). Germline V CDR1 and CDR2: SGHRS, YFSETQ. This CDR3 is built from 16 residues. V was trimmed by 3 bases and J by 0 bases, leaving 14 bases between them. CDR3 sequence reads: CASSSSPGTSTDTQYF. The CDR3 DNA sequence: TGCGCCAGCAGCTCGTCCCCCGGGACTAGCACAGATACGCAGTATTTT.

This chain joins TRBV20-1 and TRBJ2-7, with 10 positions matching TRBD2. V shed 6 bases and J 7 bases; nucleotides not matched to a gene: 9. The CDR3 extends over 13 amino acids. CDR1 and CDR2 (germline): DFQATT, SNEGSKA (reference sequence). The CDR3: CSAPTSGLHEQYF. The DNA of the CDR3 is TGCAGTGCCCCGACTAGCGGGCTCCATGAGCAGTACTTC.

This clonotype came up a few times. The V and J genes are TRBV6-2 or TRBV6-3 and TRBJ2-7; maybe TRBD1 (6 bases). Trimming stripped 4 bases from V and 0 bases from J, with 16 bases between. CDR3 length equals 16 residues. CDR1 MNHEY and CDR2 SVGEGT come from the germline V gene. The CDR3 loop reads CASSFSVRTDSYEQYF. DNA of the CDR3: TGTGCCAGCAGTTTCTCCGTCCGGACAGACTCCTACGAGCAGTACTTC.

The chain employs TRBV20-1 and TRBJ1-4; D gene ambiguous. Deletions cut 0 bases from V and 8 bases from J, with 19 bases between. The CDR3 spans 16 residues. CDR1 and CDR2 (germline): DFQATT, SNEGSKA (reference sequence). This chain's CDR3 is CSARDSGAGVGEKLFF. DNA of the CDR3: TGCAGTGCTAGAGATAGTGGCGCCGGGGTTGGGGAAAAACTGTTTTTT.

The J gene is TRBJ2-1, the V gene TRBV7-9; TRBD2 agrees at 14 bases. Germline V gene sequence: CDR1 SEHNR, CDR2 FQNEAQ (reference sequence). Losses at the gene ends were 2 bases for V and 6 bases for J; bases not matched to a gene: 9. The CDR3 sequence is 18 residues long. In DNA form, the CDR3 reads TGTGCCAGCAGCTTAAGGGGGGGACTAGCGGGAGCGGGCAATGAGCAGTTCTTC. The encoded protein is CASSLRGGLAGAGNEQFF.

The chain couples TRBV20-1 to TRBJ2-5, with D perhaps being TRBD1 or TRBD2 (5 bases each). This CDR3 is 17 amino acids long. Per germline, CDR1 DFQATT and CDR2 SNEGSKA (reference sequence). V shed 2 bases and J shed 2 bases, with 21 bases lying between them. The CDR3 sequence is CSARPLPGTGPQETQYF. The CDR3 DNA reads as TGCAGTGCTAGACCTCTCCCGGGAACAGGACCACAAGAGACCCAGTACTTC.

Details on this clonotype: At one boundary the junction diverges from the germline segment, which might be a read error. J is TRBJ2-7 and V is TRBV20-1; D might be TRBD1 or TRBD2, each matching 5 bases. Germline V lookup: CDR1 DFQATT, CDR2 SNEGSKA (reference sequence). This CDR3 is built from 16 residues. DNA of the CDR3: TGCAGTGCTAGAGATCCGATCGGGACCGAGACCTACGAGCGGTACTTC. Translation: CSARDPIGTETYERYF.